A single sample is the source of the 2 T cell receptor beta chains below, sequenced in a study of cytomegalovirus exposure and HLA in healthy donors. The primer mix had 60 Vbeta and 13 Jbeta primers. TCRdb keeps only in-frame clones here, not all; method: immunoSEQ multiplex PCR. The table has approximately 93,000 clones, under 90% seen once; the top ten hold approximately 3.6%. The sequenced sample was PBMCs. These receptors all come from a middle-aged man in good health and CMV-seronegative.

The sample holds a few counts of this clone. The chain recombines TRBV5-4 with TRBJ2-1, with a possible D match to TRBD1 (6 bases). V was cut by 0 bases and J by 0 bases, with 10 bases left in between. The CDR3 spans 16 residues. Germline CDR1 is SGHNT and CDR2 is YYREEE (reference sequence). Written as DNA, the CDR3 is TGTGCCAGCAGCTTGGCAGGGGTGAGCTCCTACAATGAGCAGTTCTTC. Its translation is CASSLAGVSSYNEQFF.

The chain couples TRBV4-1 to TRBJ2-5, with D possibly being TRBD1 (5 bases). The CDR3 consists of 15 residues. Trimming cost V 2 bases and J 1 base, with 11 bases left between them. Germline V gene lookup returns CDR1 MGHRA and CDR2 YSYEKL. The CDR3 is CASSQSRASQETQYF. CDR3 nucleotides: TGCGCCAGCAGCCAAAGCAGGGCCAGCCAAGAGACCCAGTACTTC.